In its sample, the clone carrying this T cell receptor (beta chain) was seen a few times. Its antigen is unknown. These data originate in a study of T cells in localized non-small cell lung cancer. Study-level points and caveats: Investigators sequenced only a single tumor region, leaving heterogeneity possible. Measurement of T cell clonality placed uninvolved adjacent lung highest, above the level in tumor. With higher T cell density in blood came longer overall survival. A median of around 60 clones ranked among the top 100 in tumor appeared in adjacent lung.

Data came from immunoSEQ multiplex PCR; TCRdb stores just in-frame clones and leaves some out. The top ten hold 9.5% to 15% of the sample, which has 1,700 or so clones, over 25% seen once. CDR1 and CDR2 from the germline V gene are LNHDA and SQIVND (reference sequence). This CDR3 has 14 residues. V shed 3 bases and J shed 2 bases, with 10 bases lying between them. The TCR comes from an older female donor with stage I squamous cell lung carcinoma. The sample consisted of lung tumor tissue, taken before any cancer treatment. The chain combines TRBV19 with TRBJ2-5; D is possibly TRBD1 (5 bases). CDR3 residues: CASSIGQGQETQYF. In DNA, the CDR3 is TGTGCCAGTAGTATTGGCCAGGGACAAGAGACCCAGTACTTC.